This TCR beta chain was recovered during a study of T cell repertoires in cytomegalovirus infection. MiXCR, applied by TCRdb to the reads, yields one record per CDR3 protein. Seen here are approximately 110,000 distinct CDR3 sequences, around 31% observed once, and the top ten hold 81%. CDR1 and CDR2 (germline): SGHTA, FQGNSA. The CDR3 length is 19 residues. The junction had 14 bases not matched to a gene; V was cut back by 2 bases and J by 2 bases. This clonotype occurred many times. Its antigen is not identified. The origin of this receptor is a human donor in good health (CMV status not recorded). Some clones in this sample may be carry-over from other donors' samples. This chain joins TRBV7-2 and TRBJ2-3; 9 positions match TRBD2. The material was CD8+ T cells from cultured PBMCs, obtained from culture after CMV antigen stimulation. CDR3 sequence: CASSLHLAKRGAFTDTQYF. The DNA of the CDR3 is TGTGCCAGCAGCTTACACCTCGCCAAGCGGGGGGCATTCACAGATACGCAGTATTTT.